This T cell receptor beta chain is from a study of shared clonotypes between healthy human individuals. Findings of the study overall: Rarefaction exposed incomplete sorted-subset sequencing despite large depth. Generally, naive subsets came out with larger estimated richness than memory subsets. Naive CD4 clonotypes overlapped across a handful of donors at roughly 5.1%.

To note about this clone: Its antigen is undetermined.

There are 15 residues in the CDR3. The germline gives CDR1 WNHNN, CDR2 SYGVQD (reference sequence). J gave up 7 bases and V 4 bases, and 9 bases lay outside the gene matches. TCRdb keeps only in-frame clones here, not all; method: immunoSEQ multiplex PCR. The sample includes some 2.4 million clones, roughly 93% of them seen just once. The sequenced sample was naive CD4+ T cells from PBMCs. Documented subset: CD45RA+ positively selected. The TCR sequence derives from a man aged 18 to 29 in good health. Some clones in this sample may be carry-over from other donors' samples. The chain employs TRBV10-1 and TRBJ2-2, with 7 positions matching TRBD2. In nucleotides, the CDR3 is TGCGCCAGCAGTGCAAACCCTAGCGGCGTCGGGGAGCTGTTTTTT. It encodes CASSANPSGVGELFF.